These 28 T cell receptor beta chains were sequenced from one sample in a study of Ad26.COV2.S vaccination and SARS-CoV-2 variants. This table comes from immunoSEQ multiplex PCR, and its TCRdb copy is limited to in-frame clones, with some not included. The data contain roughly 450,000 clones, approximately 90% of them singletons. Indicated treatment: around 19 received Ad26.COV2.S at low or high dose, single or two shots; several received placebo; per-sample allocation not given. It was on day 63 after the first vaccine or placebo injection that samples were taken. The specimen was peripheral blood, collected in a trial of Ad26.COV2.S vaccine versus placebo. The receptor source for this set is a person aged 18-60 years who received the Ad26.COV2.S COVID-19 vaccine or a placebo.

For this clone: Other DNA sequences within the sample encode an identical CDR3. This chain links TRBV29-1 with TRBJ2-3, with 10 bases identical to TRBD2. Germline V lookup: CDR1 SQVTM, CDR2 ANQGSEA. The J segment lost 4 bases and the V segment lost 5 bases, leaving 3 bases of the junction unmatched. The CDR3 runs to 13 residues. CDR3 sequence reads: CSVRAGGPDTQYF. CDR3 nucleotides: TGCAGCGTTCGAGCGGGAGGGCCAGATACGCAGTATTTT.

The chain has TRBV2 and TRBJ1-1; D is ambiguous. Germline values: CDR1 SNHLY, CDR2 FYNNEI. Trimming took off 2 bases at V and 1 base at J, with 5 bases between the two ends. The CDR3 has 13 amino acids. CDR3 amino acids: CASSELQNTEAFF. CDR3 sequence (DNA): TGTGCCAGCAGTGAATTACAGAACACTGAAGCTTTCTTT.

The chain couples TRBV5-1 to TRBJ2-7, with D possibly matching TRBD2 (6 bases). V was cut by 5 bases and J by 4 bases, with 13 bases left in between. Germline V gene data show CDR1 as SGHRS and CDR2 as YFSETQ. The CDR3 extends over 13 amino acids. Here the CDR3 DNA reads TGCGCCAGCAGAGGAACGGGAGAATACGAGCAGTACTTC. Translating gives CASRGTGEYEQYF.

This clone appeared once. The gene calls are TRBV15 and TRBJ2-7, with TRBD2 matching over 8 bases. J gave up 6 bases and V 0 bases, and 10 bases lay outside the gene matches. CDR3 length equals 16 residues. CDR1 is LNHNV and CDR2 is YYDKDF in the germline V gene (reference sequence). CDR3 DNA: TGTGCCACCAGCAGAGATCTCAGCGGGAGTGGTGGCGAGCAGTACTTC. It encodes CATSRDLSGSGGEQYF.

The CDR3 DNA is TGTGCCAGCAGTCTAAAAGGGCTCCATCAGCCCCAGCATTTT. This gives the protein CASSLKGLHQPQHF. V is TRBV6-5 and J is TRBJ1-5; no definite D call. Germline V gene sequence: CDR1 MNHEY, CDR2 SVGAGI. Trimming took 5 bases from V and 5 from J, leaving 13 bases between them. The CDR3 extends over 14 amino acids.

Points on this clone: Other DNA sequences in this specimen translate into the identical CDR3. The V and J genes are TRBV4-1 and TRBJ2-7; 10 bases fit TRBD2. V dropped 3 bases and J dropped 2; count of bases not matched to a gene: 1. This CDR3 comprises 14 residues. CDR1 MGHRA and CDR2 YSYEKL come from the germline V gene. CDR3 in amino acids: CASSHLAGAYEQYF. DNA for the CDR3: TGCGCCAGCAGCCACCTAGCGGGGGCCTACGAGCAGTACTTC.

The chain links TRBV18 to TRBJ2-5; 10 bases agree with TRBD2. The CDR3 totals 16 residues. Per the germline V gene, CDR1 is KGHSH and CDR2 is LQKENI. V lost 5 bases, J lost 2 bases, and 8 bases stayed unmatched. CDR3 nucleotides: TGTGCCAGCTCATCTCGACTAGCGGGCCTACAAGAGACCCAGTACTTC. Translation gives CASSSRLAGLQETQYF.

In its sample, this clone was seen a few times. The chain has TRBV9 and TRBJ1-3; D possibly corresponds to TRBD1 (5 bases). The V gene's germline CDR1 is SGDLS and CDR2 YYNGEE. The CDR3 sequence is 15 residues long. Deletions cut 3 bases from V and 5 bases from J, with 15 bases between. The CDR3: CASSAGTLGRNTIYF. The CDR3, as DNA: TGTGCCAGCAGCGCCGGGACTTTAGGGAGAAACACCATATATTTT. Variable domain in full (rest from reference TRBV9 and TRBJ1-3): DSGVTQTPKHLITATGQRVTLRCSPRSGDLSVYWYQQSLDQGLQFLIQYYNGEERAKGNILERFSAQQFPDLHSELNLSSLELGDSALYFCASSAGTLGRNTIYFGEGSWLTVV.

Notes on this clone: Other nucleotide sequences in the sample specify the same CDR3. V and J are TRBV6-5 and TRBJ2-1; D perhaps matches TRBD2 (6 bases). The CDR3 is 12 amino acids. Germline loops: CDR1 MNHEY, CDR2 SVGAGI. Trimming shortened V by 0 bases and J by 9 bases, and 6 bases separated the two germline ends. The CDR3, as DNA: TGTGCCAGCAGTTACTCGGGGGGTGAGCAGTTCTTC. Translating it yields CASSYSGGEQFF.

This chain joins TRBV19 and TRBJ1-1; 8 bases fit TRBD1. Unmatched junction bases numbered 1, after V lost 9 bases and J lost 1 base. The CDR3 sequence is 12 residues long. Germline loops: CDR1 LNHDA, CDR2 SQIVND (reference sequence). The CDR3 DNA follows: TGTGCCAGCAGGGGGCGGAACACTGAAGCTTTCTTT. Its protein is CASRGRNTEAFF.

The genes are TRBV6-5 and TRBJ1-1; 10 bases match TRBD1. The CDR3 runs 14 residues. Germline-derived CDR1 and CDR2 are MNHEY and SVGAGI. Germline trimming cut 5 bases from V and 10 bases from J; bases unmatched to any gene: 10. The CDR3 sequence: CASSIRQGASGAFF. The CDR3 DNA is TGTGCCAGCAGTATAAGACAGGGGGCGAGTGGAGCTTTCTTT.

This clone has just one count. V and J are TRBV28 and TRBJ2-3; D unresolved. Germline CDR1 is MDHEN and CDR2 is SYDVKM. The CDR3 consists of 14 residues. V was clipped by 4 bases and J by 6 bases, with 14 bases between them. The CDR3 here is CASSSTLLGDTQYF. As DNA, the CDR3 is TGTGCCAGCAGTTCCACTCTCCTGGGGGATACGCAGTATTTT.

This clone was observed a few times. The CDR3 sequence is CAWSVPGLGAGELFF. Written as DNA, the CDR3 is TGTGCCTGGAGTGTACCCGGACTAGGGGCCGGGGAGCTGTTTTTT. The chain recombines TRBV30 with TRBJ2-2; TRBD2 matches 7 bases. Unmatched junction bases numbered 7, after V lost 0 bases and J lost 6 bases. CDR1 is GTSNPN and CDR2 is SVGIG in the germline V gene (reference sequence). The CDR3 is 15 residues long.

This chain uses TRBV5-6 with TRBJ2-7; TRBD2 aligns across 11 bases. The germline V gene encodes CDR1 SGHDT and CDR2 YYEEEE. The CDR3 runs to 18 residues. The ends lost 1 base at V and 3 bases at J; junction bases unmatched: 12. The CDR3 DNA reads TGTGCCAGCAGCTTGTGGGAACTAGCGGGAGTTCGGGGCTACGAGCAGTACTTC. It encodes CASSLWELAGVRGYEQYF.

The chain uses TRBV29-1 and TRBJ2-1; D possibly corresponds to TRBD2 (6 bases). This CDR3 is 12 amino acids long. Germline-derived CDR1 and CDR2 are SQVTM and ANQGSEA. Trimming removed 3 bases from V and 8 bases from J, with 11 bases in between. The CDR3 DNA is TGCAGCGTTGAGGGGGGTTCGGATGAGCAGTTCTTC. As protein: CSVEGGSDEQFF.

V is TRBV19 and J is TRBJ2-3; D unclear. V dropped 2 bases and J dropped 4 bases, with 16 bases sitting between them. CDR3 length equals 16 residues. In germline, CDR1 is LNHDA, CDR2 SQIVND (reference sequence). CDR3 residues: CASSISGGLSPDTQYF. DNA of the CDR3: TGTGCCAGTAGTATATCAGGCGGCCTAAGTCCAGATACGCAGTATTTT.

The CDR3 sequence is CASSYSQGRVSLEQYF. In DNA form, the CDR3 reads TGTGCCAGCAGTTACAGCCAGGGAAGGGTCTCGCTCGAGCAGTACTTC. The chain uses TRBV6-2 or TRBV6-3 and TRBJ2-7; TRBD1 might be the D (5 bases). CDR3 length: 16 residues. Germline V CDR1 and CDR2: MNHEY, SVGEGT. Trimming took 2 bases from V and 6 from J, leaving 20 bases between them.

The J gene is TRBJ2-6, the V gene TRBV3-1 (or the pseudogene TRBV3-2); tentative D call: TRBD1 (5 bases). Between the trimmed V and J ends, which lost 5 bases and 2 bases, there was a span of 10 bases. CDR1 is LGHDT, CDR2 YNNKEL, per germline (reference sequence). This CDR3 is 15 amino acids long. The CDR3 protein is CASSYGATGANVLTF. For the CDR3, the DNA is TGTGCCAGCAGCTATGGGGCGACTGGGGCCAACGTCCTGACTTTC.

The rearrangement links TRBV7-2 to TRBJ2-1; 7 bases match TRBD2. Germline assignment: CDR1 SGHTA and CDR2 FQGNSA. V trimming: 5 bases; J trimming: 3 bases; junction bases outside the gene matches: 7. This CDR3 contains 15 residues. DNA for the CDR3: TGTGCCAGCAGCACCTCGACTAGCAGCTACAATGAGCAGTTCTTC. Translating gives CASSTSTSSYNEQFF.

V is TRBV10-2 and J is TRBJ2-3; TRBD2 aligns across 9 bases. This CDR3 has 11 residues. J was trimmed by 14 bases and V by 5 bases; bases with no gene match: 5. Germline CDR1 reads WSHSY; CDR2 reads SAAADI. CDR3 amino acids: CASSIAGEGYF. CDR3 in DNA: TGCGCCAGCAGTATAGCGGGAGAAGGGTATTTT.

The CDR3 loop reads CASSPGLAYEQYF. The CDR3 nucleotides read TGTGCCAGTTCCCCGGGACTAGCTTACGAGCAGTACTTC. The chain has TRBV18 and TRBJ2-7; 9 bases are shared with TRBD2. CDR3 size: 13 residues. CDR1 and CDR2 from the germline V gene are KGHSH and LQKENI. The V and J ends lost 9 bases and 4 bases, in that order; junction bases with no gene match: 7.

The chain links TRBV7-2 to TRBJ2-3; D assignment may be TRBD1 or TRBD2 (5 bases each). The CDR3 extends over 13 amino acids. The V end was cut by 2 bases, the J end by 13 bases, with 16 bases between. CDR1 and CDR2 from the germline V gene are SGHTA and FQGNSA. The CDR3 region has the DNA TGTGCCAGCAGCTTATGGGACGGGACGGACGAGTATTTT. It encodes CASSLWDGTDEYF.

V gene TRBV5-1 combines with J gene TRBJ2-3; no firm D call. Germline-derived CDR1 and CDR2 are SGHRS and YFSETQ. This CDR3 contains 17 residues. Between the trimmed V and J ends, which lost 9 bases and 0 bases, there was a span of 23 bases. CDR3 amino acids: CANPRPSLAPSTDTQYF. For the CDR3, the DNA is TGCGCCAACCCCCGACCCTCCTTAGCCCCTAGCACAGATACGCAGTATTTT. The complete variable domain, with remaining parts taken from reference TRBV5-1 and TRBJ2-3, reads KAGVTQTPRYLIKTRGQQVTLSCSPISGHRSVSWYQQTPGQGLQFLFEYFSETQRNKGNFPGRFSGRQFSNSRSEMNVSTLELGDSALYLCANPRPSLAPSTDTQYFGPGTRLTVL.

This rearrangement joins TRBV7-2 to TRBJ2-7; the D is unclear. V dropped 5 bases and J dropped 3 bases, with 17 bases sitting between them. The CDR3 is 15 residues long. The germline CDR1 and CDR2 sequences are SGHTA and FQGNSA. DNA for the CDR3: TGTGCCAGCAGCCCCGTTTCCGTACCGTACTACGAGCAGTACTTC. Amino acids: CASSPVSVPYYEQYF.

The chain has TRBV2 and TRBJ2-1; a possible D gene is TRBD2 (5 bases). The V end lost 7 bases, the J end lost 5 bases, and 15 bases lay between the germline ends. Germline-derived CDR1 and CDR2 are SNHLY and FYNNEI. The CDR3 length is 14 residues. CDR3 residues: CASISQRMNNEQFF. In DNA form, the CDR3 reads TGTGCCAGCATCTCACAGCGGATGAACAATGAGCAGTTCTTC.

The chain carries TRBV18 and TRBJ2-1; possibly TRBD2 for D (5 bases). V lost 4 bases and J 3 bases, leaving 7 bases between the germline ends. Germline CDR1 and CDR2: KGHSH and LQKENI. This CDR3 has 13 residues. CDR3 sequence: CASSLGLYNEQFF. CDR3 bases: TGTGCCAGCTCACTAGGACTCTACAATGAGCAGTTCTTC.

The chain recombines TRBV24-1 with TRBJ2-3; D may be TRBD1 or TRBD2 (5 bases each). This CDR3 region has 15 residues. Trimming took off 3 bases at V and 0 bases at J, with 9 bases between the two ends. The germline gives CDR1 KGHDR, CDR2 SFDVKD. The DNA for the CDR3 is TGTGCCACCAGTGATCCAGGGACGAGCACAGATACGCAGTATTTT. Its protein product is CATSDPGTSTDTQYF.

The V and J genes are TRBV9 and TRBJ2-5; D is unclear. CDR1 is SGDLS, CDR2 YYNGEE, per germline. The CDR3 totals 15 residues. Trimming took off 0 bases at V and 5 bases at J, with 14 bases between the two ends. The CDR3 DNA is TGTGCCAGCAGCGTAGGTAACTATGCGGTGGAGACCCAGTACTTC. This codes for CASSVGNYAVETQYF.